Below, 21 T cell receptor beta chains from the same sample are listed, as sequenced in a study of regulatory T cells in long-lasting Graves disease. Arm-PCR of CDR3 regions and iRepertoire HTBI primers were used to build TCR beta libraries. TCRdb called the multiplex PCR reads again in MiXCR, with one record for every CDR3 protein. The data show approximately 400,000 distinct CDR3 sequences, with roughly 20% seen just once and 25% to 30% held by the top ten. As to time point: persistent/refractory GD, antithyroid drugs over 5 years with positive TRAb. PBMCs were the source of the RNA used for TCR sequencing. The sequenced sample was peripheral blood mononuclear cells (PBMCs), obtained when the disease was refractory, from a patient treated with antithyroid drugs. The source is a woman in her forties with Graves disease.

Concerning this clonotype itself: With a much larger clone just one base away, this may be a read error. DNA of the CDR3: TGTGCCAGCAGCTTAGCCCCACAGGGGAGCAATCAGCCCCGGCATTTT. Translation: CASSLAPQGSNQPRHF. The chain combines TRBV7-8 with TRBJ1-5; TRBD1 aligns across 7 bases. Germline assignment: CDR1 SGHVS and CDR2 FQNEAQ. This CDR3 is built from 16 residues.

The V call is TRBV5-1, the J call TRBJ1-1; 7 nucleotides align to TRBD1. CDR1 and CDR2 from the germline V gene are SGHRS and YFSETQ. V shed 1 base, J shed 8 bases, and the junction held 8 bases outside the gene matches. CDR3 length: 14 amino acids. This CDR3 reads CASSLRTGPFEAFF. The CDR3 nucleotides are TGCGCCAGCAGCTTGCGGACAGGTCCATTCGAAGCTTTCTTT.

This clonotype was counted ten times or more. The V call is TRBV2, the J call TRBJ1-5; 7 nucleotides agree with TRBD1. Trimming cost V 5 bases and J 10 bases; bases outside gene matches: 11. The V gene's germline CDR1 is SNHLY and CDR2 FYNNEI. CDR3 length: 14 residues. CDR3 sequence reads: CASSLRQGPTPQHF. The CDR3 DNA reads TGTGCCAGCAGTCTTCGACAGGGCCCTACCCCCCAGCATTTT.

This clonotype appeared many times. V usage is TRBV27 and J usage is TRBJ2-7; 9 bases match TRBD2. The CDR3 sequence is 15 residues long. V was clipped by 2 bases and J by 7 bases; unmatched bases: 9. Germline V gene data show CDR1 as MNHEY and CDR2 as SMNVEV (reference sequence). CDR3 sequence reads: CASSLISGGWGEQYF. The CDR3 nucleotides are TGTGCCAGCAGTTTAATCAGCGGGGGGTGGGGAGAGCAGTACTTC.

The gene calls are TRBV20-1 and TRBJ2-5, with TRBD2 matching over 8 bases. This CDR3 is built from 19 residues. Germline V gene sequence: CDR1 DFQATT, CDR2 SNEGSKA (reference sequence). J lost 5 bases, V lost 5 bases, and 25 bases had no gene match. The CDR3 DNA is TGCAGTGCTGGGGGACCAAAACCGGGACTAGGTCGTCTCGCCGAGACCCAGTACTTC. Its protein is CSAGGPKPGLGRLAETQYF.

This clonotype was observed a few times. The CDR3 DNA reads TGTGCCAGCTCACCACAGTGGGGGGCCCAAGAGACCCAGTACTTC. Translation gives CASSPQWGAQETQYF. The V and J genes are TRBV18 and TRBJ2-5, with D perhaps being TRBD1 or TRBD2 (6 bases each). Trimming shortened V by 1 base and J by 1 base, and 10 bases separated the two germline ends. This CDR3 is 15 amino acids long. Germline CDR1 is KGHSH and CDR2 is LQKENI. Based on the CDR3 plus reference TRBV18 and TRBJ2-5, the full variable domain is NAGVMQNPRHLVRRRGQEARLRCSPMKGHSHVYWYRQLPEEGLKFMVYLQKENIIDESGMPKERFSAEFPKEGPSILRIQQVVRGDSAAYFCASSPQWGAQETQYFGPGTRLLVL.

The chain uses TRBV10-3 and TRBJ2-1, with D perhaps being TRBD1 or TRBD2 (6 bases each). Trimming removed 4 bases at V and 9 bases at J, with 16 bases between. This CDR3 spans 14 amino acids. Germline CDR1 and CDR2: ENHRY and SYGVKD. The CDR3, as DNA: TGTGCCATCAGTGGATTGACGGGGGCGGGTGAGCAGTTCTTC. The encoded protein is CAISGLTGAGEQFF.

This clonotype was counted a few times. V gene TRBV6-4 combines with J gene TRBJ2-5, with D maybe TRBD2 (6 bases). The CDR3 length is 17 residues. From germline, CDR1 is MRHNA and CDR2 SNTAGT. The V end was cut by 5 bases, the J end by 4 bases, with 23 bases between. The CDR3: CASSYYGGTGGGETQYF. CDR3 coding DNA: TGTGCCAGCAGTTACTACGGAGGGACCGGGGGAGGAGAGACCCAGTACTTC.

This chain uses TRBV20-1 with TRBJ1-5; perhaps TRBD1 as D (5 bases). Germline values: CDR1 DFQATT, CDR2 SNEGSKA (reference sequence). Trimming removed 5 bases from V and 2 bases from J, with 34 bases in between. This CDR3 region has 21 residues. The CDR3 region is CSASDGMGSRFDRGGNQPQHF. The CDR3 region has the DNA TGCAGTGCTTCGGACGGGATGGGGAGTAGATTTGATAGGGGAGGCAATCAGCCCCAGCATTTT.

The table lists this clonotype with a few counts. Here the CDR3 reads CASSEAAGPGSYEQYF. The CDR3 DNA is TGTGCCAGCAGTGAAGCCGCGGGACCTGGCTCCTACGAGCAGTACTTC. This chain connects TRBV6-2 or TRBV6-3 to TRBJ2-7, with TRBD2 as a possible D gene (6 bases). Germline loops: CDR1 MNHEY, CDR2 SVGEGT. V lost 5 bases, J lost 0 bases, and 17 bases lay in between. The CDR3 consists of 16 residues.

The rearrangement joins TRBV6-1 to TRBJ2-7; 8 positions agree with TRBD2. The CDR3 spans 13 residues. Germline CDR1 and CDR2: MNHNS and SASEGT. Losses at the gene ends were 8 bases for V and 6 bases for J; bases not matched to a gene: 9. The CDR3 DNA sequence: TGTGCCAGCGCCTCTACGGGAGGGGCCGAGCAGTACTTC. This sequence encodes CASASTGGAEQYF.

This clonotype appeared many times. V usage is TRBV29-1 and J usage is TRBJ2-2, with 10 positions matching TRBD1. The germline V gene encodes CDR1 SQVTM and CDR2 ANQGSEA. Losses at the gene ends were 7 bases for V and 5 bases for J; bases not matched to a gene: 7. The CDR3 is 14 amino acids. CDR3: CSARGTGDTGELFF. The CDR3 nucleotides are TGCAGCGCCAGGGGGACAGGGGATACCGGGGAGCTGTTTTTT.

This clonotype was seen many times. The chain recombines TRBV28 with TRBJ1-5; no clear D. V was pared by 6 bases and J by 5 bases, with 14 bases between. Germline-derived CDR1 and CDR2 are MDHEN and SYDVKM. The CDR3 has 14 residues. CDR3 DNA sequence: TGTGCCAGCAGGTATCCGTCAGCGTATCAGCCCCAGCATTTT. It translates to CASRYPSAYQPQHF.

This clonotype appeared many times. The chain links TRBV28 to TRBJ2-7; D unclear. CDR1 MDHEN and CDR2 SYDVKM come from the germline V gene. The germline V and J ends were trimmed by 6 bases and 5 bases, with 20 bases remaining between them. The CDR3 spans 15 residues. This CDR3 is CASSRSSASVHEQYF. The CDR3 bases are TGTGCCAGCAGCCGGAGCAGTGCATCGGTCCACGAGCAGTACTTC.

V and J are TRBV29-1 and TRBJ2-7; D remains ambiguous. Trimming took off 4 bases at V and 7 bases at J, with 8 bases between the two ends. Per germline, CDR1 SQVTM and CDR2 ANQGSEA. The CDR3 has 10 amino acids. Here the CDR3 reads CSVGEEEQYF. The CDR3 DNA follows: TGCAGCGTTGGAGAGGAGGAGCAGTACTTC.

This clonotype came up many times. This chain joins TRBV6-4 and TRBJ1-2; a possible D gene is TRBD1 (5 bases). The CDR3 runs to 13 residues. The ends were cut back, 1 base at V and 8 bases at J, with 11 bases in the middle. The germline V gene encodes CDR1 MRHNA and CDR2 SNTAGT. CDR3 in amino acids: CASSDFQGEGYTF. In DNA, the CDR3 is TGTGCCAGCAGTGACTTCCAGGGAGAAGGCTACACCTTC.

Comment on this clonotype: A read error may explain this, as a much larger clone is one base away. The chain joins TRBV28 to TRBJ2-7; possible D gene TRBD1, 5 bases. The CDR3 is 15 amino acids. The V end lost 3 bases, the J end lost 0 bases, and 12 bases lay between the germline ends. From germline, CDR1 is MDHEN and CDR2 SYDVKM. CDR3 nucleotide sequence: TGTGCCAGCAGTTTGGCGGACAAGAGCTCCTACGAGCAGTACTTC. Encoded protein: CASSLADKSSYEQYF. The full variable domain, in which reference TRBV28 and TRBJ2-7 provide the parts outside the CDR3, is DVKVTQSSRYLVKRTGEKVFLECVQDMDHENMFWYRQDPGLGLRLIYFSYDVKMKEKGDIPEGYSVSREKKERFSLILESASTNQTSMYLCASSLADKSSYEQYFGPGTRLTVT.

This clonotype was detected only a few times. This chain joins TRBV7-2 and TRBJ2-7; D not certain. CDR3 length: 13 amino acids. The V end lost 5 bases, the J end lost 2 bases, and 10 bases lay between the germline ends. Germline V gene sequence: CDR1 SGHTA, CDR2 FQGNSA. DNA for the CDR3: TGTGCCAGCAGCCAGCTAGTGCCCTACGAGCAGTACTTC. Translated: CASSQLVPYEQYF.

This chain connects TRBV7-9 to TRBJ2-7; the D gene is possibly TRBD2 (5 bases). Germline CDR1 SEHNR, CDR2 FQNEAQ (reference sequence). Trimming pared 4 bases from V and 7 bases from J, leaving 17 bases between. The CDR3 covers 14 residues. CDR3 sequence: CASSSEDYTGEQYF. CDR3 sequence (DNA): TGTGCCAGCAGCTCCGAAGACTACACCGGGGAGCAGTACTTC.

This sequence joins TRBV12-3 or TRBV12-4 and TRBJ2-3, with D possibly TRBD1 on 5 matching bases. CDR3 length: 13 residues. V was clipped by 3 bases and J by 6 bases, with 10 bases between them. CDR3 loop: CASSLYRQDTQYF. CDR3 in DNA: TGTGCCAGCAGTTTGTACAGGCAGGATACGCAGTATTTT.

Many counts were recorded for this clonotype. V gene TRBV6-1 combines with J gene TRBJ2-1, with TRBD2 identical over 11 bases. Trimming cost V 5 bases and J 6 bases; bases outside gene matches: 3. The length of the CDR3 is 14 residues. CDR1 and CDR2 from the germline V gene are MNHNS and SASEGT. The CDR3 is CASSITSGSNEQFF. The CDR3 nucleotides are TGTGCCAGCAGTATAACTAGCGGGAGCAATGAGCAGTTCTTC.